This T cell receptor beta chain was recovered during a study of T cell repertoires in cytomegalovirus infection (dated by TCRdb to between 2018 and 2021). For the study in its entirety: The peptide stimulations were aimed at well-studied HLA-B-restricted epitopes as well as recently identified HLA-C-restricted CMV epitopes, whose presentation resists viral immunomodulation. The HLA type of each donor mattered for the analysis, because public TCR beta signatures pointed to carriage of CMV infection along with the matching HLA type.

Here is what the overall study found, with its caveats: Carriers of CMV infection plus the relevant HLA type were discriminated by the cumulative frequency of public TCR beta family members in the study cohort and in an independent 352-donor cohort. The ex vivo response was dominated by HLA-C-restricted CMV-specific TCR beta clonotypes, and the single most frequent clonotype in two of eight donors was supplied by these HLA-C-restricted clonotypes.

Notes on this clonotype: Its antigen is unknown. Base qualities are not at hand, and no much larger clone is one base apart.

What this sample's treatment or condition label stands for: in vitro stimulation with specific CMV peptide epitopes to enrich CMV-specific T cells. Sequencing was carried out with an Illumina HiSeq 1500. In TCRdb, the public reads were trimmed at Q25 with fastp and aligned with MiXCR, with productive beta chains retained. Each record represents a unique CDR3 protein, reported with the most common genes and DNA among its rows. Counted in this sample were under 300,000 distinct CDR3 sequences; less than 25% of them appeared once. The ten largest make up approximately 19% of the sample. V and J are truncated by 8 bases and 0 bases respectively, leaving an intervening sequence of 18 bases. Including cysteine and phenylalanine, the CDR3 has 15 amino acids. Of the read, only the CDR3 DNA is kept; its 45 bases are in frame from base 1.

The V and J segments used are TRBV5-3 and TRBJ2-7, with a weak D call of TRBD2 (6 bases match). TRBV5-3 is reported as an ORF; its role is uncertain. The sample here was cultured PBMCs, taken from culture after CMV antigen stimulation. The receptor was derived from a human donor in good health (CMV status not recorded). Some clones in this sample may be carry-over from other donors' samples. The CDR3 region: CASSAAGTASYEQYF. The nucleotide sequence is given as TGTGCCAGCAGCGCAGCGGGCACCGCCTCCTACGAGCAGTACTTC.